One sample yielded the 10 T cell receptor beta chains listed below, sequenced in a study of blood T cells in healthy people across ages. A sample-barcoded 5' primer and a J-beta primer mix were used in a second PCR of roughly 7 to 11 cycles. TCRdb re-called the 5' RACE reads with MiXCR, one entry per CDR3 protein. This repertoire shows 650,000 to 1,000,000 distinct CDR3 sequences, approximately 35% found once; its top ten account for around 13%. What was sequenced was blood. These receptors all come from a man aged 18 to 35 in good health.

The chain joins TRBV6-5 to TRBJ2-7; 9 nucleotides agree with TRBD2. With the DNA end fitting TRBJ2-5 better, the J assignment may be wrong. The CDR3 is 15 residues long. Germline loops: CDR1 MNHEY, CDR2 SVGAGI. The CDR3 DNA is TGTGCCAGCAGTTACTCGGTCGCGGGGGGGGAGACCCAGTACTTC. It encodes CASSYSVAGGETQYF.

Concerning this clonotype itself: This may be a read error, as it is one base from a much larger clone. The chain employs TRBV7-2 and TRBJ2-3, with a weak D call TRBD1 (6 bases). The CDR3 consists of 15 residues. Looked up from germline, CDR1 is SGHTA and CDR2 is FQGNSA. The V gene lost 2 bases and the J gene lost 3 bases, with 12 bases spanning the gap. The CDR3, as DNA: TGTGCCAGCAGCTTAACCCAGGGGAGAACAGATACGCAGTATTTT. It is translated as CASSLTQGRTDTQYF.

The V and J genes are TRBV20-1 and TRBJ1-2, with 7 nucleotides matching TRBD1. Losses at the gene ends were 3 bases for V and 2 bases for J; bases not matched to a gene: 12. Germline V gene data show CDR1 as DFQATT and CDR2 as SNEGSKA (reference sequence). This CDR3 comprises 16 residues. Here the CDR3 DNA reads TGCAGTGCTAGGATTTTAGGACAGGATTCAAACTATGGCTACACCTTC. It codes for CSARILGQDSNYGYTF.

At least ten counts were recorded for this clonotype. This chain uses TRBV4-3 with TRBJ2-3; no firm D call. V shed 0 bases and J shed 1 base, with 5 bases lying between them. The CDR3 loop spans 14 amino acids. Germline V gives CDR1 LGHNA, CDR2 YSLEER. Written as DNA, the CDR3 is TGCGCCAGCAGCCAAGATGTACGCACAGATACGCAGTATTTT. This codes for CASSQDVRTDTQYF.

The CDR3, as DNA: TGCGCCAGCAGCTTGTGGGGGGGGCGAGGCACTGAAGCTTTCTTT. This translates into CASSLWGGRGTEAFF. The chain links TRBV5-1 to TRBJ1-1; the D gene is possibly TRBD1 (6 bases). Looked up from germline, CDR1 is SGHRS and CDR2 is YFSETQ. V lost 1 base, J lost 4 bases, and 14 bases lay in between. The CDR3 runs 15 residues.

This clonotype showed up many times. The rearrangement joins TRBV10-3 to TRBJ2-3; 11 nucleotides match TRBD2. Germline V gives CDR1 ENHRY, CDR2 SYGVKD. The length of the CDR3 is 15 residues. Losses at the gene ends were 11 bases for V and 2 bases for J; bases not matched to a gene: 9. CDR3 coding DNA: TGTGCCTCCGAAGGGACTAGCGGCTACACAGATACGCAGTATTTT. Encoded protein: CASEGTSGYTDTQYF.

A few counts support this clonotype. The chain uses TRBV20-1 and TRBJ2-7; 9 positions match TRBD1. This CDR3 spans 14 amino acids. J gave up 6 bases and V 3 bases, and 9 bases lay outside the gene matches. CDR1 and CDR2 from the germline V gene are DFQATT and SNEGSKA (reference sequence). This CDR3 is CSASRVGQGGEQYF. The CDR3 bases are TGCAGTGCTAGTAGGGTGGGACAGGGTGGCGAGCAGTACTTC.

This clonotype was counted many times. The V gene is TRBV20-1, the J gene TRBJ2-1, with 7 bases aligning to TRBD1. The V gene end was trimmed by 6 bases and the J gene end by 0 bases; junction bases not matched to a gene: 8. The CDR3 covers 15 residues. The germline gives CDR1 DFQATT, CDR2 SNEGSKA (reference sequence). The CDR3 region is CSANPGQSSYNEQFF. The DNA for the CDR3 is TGCAGTGCCAACCCGGGACAGAGCTCCTACAATGAGCAGTTCTTC.

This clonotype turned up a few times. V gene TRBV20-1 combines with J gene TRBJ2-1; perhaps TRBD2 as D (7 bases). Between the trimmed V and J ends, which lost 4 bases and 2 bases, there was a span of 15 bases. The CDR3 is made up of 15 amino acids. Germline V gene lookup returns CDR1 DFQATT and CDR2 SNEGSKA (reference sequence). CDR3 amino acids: CSANGGRGTYNEQFF. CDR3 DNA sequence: TGCAGTGCTAACGGGGGGCGGGGTACCTACAATGAGCAGTTCTTC.

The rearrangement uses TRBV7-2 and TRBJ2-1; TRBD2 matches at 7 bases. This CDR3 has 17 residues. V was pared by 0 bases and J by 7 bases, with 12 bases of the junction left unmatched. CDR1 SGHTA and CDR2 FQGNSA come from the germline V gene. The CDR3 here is CASSLAVWRGSRNEQFF. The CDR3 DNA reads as TGTGCCAGCAGCTTAGCGGTATGGCGGGGGTCCAGGAATGAGCAGTTCTTC.